This TCR beta chain was profiled in a study of technical replicates of blood from a handful of donors. CDR3 length equals 17 residues. Germline V gene sequence: CDR1 SGDLS, CDR2 YYNGEE. V was pared by 4 bases and J by 5 bases, with 16 bases of the junction left unmatched. TCRdb's copy holds only in-frame clones and misses some; the assay was immunoSEQ multiplex PCR. The sample has roughly 50,000 clones; about 94% are singletons. This clone was detected once. The material sequenced was PBMCs. This sequence joins TRBV9 and TRBJ2-3, with 7 nucleotides matching TRBD2. The sequence came from a human donor in good health. Some clones in this sample may be carry-over from other donors' samples. CDR3 coding DNA: TGTGCCAGCAGCTCCTCTTTGCCAGCGGGGCCACGAGATACGCAGTATTTT. This sequence encodes CASSSSLPAGPRDTQYF. Full variable domain (outside the CDR3, taken from reference TRBV9 and TRBJ2-3): DSGVTQTPKHLITATGQRVTLRCSPRSGDLSVYWYQQSLDQGLQFLIQYYNGEERAKGNILERFSAQQFPDLHSELNLSSLELGDSALYFCASSSSLPAGPRDTQYFGPGTRLTVL.